The clone carrying this T cell receptor (beta chain) has just a few counts. These data belong to a study of blood T cell repertoires in COVID-19. Assay used: immunoSEQ multiplex PCR; TCRdb lists only in-frame clones, some missing. The data hold roughly 170,000 clones, with approximately 87% observed a single time. The CDR3 has 15 residues. The ends lost 4 bases at V and 2 bases at J; junction bases unmatched: 6. The V gene's germline CDR1 is ENHRY and CDR2 SYGVKD. The sequence derives from a man between 65 and 80 years old with active or convalescent COVID-19. Specimen: peripheral blood. The V call is TRBV10-3, the J call TRBJ2-7, with 9 bases lining up with TRBD1. The CDR3 DNA sequence: TGTGCCATCAGTGGGGGGGACAGGGTTACCTACGAGCAGTACTTC. This codes for CAISGGDRVTYEQYF.